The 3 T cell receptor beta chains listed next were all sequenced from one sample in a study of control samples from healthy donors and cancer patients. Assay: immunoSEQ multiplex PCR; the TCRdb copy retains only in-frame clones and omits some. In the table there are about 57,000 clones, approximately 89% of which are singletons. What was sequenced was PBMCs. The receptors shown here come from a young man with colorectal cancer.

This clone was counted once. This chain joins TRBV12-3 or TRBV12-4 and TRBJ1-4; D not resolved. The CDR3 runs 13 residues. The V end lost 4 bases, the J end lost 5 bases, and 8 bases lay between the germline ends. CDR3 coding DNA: TGTGCCAGCAGTTACCGGGAGAATGAAAAACTGTTTTTT. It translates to CASSYRENEKLFF.

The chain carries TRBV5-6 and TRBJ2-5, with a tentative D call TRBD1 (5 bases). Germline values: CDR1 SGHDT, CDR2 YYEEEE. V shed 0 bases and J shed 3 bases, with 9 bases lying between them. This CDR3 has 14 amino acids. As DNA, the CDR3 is TGTGCCAGCAGCTTGGCAGGGTACGAAGAGACCCAGTACTTC. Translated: CASSLAGYEETQYF.

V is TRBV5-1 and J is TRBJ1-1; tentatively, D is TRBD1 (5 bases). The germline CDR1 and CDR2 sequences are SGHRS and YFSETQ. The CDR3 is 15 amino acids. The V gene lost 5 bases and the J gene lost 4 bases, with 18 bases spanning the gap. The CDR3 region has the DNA TGCGCCAGCAGAGCAGGGACGAGGTCGGGCACTGAAGCTTTCTTT. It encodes CASRAGTRSGTEAFF. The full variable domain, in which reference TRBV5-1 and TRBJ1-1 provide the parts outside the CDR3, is KAGVTQTPRYLIKTRGQQVTLSCSPISGHRSVSWYQQTPGQGLQFLFEYFSETQRNKGNFPGRFSGRQFSNSRSEMNVSTLELGDSALYLCASRAGTRSGTEAFFGQGTRLTVV.